By sample share, the clone carrying this T cell receptor beta chain is large. Its antigen is currently unknown. The QIAseq Immune Repertoire TCR panel built the libraries from roughly 16 ng of total RNA. Using its own MiXCR run on the reads, TCRdb lists one record per CDR3 protein. Here the sample spans around 1,000 distinct CDR3 sequences, around 8.6% being singletons. Live CD3+CD8+TCRalphabeta+ cells were sorted into four subsets by PD-1 and/or TIGIT. The data belong to a study of circulating CD8 cells and anti-PD-1 response in melanoma. General study points: Tumor reactivity was tested by peptide assays on expanded sorted subsets.

This receptor was obtained from a human donor with melanoma. Sequenced here: CD8+ T cells from PBMCs, sampled at baseline or after one month of anti-PD-1 therapy (not recorded which).

This chain's CDR3 is CASGLALQGYEQYF. CDR3 in DNA: TGTGCTAGTGGTTTGGCCCTTCAGGGTTACGAGCAGTACTTC. The chain carries TRBV12-5 and TRBJ2-7, with D perhaps matching TRBD1 (5 bases). Trimming removed 1 base from V and 4 bases from J, with 11 bases in between. This CDR3 region has 14 residues. Germline assignment: CDR1 LGHNT and CDR2 FRNRAP. Combining the CDR3 with reference TRBV12-5 and TRBJ2-7 gives the whole variable domain DARVTQTPRHKVTEMGQEVTMRCQPILGHNTVFWYRQTMMQGLELLAYFRNRAPLDDSGMPKDRFSAEMPDATLATLKIQPSEPRDSAVYFCASGLALQGYEQYFGPGTRLTVT.